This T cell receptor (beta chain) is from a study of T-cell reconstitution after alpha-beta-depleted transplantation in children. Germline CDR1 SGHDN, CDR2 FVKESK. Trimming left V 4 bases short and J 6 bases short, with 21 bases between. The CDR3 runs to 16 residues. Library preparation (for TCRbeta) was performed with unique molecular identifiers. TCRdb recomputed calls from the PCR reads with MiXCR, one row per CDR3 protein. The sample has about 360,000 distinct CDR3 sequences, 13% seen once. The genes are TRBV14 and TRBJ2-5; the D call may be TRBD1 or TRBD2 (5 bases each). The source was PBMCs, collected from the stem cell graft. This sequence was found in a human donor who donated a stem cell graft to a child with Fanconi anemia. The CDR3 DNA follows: TGTGCCAGCAGCCCCCTCGGGGCAGGTACCTTACAGACCCAGTACTTC. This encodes CASSPLGAGTLQTQYF.